This TCR beta chain was captured by sequencing in a study of cytomegalovirus exposure and HLA in healthy donors. PCR amplification relied on 60 Vbeta primers (plus 13 Jbeta primers). Sequencing was performed with immunoSEQ multiplex PCR; in TCRdb, only in-frame clones are kept and a portion is missing. There are under 70,000 clones in the sample, with 2.1% held by the top ten. V was trimmed by 1 base and J by 7 bases, leaving 13 bases between them. Germline lookup yields CDR1 SGHDN and CDR2 FVKESK. This CDR3 has 14 amino acids. This sequence was found in a woman in her late teens or twenties in good health and CMV-seronegative. The gene calls are TRBV14 and TRBJ2-5, with unresolved D. Sequencing was carried out using PBMCs. In DNA, the CDR3 is TGTGCCAGCAGCCAAGCGTTTTTAGGCGGGACCCAGTACTTC. Protein: CASSQAFLGGTQYF.